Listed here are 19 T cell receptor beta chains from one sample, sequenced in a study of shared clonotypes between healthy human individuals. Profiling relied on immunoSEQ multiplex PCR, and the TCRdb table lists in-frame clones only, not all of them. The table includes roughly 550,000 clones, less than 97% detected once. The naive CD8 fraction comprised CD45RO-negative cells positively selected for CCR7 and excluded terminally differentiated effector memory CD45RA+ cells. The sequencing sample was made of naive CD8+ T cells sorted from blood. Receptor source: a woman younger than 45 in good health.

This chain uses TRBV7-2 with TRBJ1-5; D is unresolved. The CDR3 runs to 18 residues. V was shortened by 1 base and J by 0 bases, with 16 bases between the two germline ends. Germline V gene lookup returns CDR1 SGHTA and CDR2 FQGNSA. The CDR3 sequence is CASSLDPAITISNQPQHF. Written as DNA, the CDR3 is TGTGCCAGCAGCTTAGACCCGGCGATTACCATTAGCAATCAGCCCCAGCATTTT. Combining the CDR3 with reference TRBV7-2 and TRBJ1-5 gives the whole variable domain GAGVSQSPSNKVTEKGKDVELRCDPISGHTALYWYRQSLGQGLEFLIYFQGNSAPDKSGLPSDRFSAERTGGSVSTLTIQRTQQEDSAVYLCASSLDPAITISNQPQHFGDGTRLSIL.

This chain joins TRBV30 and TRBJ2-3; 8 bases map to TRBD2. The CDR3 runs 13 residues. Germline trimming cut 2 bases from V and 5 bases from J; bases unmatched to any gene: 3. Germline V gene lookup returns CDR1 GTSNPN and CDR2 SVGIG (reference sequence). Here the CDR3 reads CAWSPRGGDTQYF. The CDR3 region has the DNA TGTGCCTGGAGTCCCCGGGGGGGAGATACGCAGTATTTT. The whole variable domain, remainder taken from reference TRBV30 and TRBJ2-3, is SQTIHQWPATLVQPVGSPLSLECTVEGTSNPNLYWYRQAAGRGLQLLFYSVGIGQISSEVPQNLSASRPQDRQFILSSKKLLLSDSGFYLCAWSPRGGDTQYFGPGTRLTVL.

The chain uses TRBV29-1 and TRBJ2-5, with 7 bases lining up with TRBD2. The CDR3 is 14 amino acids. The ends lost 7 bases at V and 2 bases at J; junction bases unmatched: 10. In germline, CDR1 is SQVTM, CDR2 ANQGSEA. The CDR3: CSGGSGTIQETQYF. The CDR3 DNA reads TGCAGCGGGGGTTCGGGGACTATTCAAGAGACCCAGTACTTC.

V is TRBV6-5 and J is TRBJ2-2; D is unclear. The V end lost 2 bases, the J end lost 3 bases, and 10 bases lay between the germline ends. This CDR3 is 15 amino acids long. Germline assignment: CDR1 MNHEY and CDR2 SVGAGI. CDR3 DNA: TGTGCCAGCAGTTACGCCCGGCCGGACACCGGGGAGCTGTTTTTT. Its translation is CASSYARPDTGELFF.

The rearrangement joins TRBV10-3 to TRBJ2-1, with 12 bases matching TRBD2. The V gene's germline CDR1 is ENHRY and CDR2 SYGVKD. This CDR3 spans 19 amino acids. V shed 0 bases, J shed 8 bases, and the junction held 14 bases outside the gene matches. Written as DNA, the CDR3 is TGTGCCATCAGTGAGTCCCTCCCAAAGACTAGCGGGAGCCCCGATGAGCAGTTCTTC. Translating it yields CAISESLPKTSGSPDEQFF.

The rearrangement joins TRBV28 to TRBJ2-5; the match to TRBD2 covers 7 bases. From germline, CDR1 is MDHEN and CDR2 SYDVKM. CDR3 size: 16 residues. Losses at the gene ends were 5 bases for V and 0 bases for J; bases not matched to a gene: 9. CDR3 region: CASSTGVAGHQETQYF. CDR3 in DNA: TGTGCCAGCAGTACCGGGGTAGCGGGCCACCAAGAGACCCAGTACTTC. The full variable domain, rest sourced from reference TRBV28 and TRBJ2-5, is DVKVTQSSRYLVKRTGEKVFLECVQDMDHENMFWYRQDPGLGLRLIYFSYDVKMKEKGDIPEGYSVSREKKERFSLILESASTNQTSMYLCASSTGVAGHQETQYFGPGTRLLVL.

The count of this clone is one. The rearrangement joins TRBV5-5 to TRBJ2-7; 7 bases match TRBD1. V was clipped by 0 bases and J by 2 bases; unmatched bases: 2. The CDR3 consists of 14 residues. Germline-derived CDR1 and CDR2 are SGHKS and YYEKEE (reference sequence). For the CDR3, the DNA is TGTGCCAGCAGCTTGGACGGGACAGCCTACGAGCAGTACTTC. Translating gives CASSLDGTAYEQYF.

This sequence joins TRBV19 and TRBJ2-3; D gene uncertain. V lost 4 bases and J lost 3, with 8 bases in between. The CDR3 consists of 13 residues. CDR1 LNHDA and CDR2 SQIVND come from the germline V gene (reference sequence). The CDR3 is CASSTISTDTQYF. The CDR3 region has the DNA TGTGCCAGTAGTACGATCTCAACAGATACGCAGTATTTT.

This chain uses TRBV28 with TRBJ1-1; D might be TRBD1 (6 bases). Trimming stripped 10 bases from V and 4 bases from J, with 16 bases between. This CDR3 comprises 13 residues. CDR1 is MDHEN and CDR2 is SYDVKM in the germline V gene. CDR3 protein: CATTTRGSTEAFF. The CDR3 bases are TGTGCCACCACCACAAGGGGGTCCACTGAAGCTTTCTTT.

CDR3 coding DNA: TGTGCCAGCAGCTCAGGGACTAGCTCGTACAATGAGCAGTTCTTC. It encodes CASSSGTSSYNEQFF. V and J are TRBV7-3 and TRBJ2-1; 9 bases map to TRBD2. CDR1 and CDR2 from the germline V gene are SGHTA and FQGTGA. J was trimmed by 4 bases and V by 4 bases; bases with no gene match: 5. CDR3 length: 15 amino acids.

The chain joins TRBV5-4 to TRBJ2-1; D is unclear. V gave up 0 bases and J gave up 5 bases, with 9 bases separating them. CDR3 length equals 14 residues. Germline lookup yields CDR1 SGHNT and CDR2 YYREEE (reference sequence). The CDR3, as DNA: TGTGCCAGCAGCTTGGAAAATTCCCACAATGAGCAGTTCTTC. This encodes CASSLENSHNEQFF. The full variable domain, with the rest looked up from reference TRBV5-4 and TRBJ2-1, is ETGVTQSPTHLIKTRGQQVTLRCSSQSGHNTVSWYQQALGQGPQFIFQYYREEENGRGNFPPRFSGLQFPNYSSELNVNALELDDSALYLCASSLENSHNEQFFGPGTRLTVL.

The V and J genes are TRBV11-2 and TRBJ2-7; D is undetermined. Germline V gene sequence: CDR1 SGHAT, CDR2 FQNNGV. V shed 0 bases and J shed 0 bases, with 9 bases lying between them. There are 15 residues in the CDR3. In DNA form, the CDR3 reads TGTGCCAGCAGCTTAGAGGCCACAAGCTCCTACGAGCAGTACTTC. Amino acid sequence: CASSLEATSSYEQYF.

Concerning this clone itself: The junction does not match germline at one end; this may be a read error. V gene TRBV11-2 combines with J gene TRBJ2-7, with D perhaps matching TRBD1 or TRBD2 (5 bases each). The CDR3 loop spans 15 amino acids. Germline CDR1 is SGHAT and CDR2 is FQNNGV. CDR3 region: CASSLEGTPSYEQYF. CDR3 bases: TGTGCCAGCAGTTTAGAAGGGACGCCATCCTACGAGCAGTACTTC.

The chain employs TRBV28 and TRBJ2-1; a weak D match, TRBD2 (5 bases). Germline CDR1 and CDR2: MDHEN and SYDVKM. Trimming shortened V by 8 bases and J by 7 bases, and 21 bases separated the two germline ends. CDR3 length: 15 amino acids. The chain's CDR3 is CASSLWDRPGNEQFF. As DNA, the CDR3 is TGTGCCAGCTCCTTGTGGGATAGACCGGGGAATGAGCAGTTCTTC.

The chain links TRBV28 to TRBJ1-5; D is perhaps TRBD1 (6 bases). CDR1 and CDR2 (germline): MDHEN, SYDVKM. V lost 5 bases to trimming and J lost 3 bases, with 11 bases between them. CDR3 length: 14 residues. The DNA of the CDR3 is TGTGCCAGCAGTCCTAGACAGGACAATCAGCCCCAGCATTTT. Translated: CASSPRQDNQPQHF.

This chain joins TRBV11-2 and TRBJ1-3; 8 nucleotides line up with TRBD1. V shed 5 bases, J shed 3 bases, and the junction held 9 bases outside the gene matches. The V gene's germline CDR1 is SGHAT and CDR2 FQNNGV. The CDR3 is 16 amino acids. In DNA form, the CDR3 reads TGTGCCAGCAGCAATGAGCAGGGGGCCCTTGGAAACACCATATATTTT. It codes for CASSNEQGALGNTIYF.

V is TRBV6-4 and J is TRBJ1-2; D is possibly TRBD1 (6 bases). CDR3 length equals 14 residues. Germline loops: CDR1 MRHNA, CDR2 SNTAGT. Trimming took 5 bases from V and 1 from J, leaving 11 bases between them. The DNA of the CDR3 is TGTGCCAGCAGTTGGACAGCGAGTAACTATGGCTACACCTTC. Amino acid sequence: CASSWTASNYGYTF.

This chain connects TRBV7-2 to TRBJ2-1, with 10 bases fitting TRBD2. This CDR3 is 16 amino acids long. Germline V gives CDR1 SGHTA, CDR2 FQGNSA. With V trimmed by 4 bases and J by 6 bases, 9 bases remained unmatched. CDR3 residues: CASSYYTGTSVNEQFF. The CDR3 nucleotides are TGTGCCAGCAGCTACTACACCGGGACTAGCGTCAATGAGCAGTTCTTC.

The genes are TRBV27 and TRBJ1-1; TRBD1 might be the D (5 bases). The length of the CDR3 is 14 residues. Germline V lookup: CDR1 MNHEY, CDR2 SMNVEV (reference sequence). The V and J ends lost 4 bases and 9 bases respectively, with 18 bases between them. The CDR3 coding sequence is TGTGCCAGCAGTTCATTCCAGGGCGTGAATCAAGCTTTCTTT. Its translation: CASSSFQGVNQAFF.